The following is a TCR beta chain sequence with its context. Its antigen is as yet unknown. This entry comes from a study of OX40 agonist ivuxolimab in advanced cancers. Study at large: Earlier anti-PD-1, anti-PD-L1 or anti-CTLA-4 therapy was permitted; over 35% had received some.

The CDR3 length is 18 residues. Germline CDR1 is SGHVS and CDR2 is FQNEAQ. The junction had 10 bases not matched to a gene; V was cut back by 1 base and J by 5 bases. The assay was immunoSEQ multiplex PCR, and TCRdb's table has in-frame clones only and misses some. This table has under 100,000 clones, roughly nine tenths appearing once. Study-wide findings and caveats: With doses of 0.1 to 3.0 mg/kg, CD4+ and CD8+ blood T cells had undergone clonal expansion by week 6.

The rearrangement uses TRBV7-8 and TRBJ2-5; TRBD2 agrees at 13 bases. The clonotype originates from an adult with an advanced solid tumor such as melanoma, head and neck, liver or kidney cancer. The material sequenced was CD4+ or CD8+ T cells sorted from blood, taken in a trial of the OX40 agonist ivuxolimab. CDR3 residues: CASSLDRTSGRLMETQYF. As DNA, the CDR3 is TGTGCCAGCAGCTTAGACAGGACTAGCGGGAGATTAATGGAGACCCAGTACTTC.